The 31 T cell receptor beta chains given below trace back to one sample, sequenced in a study of T-cell reconstitution after alpha-beta-depleted transplantation in children (dated by TCRdb to between 2015 and 2016). Preparation of the library involved PCR. Reads for this sample came from an Illumina HiSeq 2500. TCR libraries were prepared with molecular barcoding, using unique molecular identifiers to normalize TCRbeta repertoire quantification. TCRdb reran the public reads through fastp at Q25 and MiXCR, keeping productive beta chains. Entries are consolidated by CDR3 protein sequence, retaining the most common genes and DNA. The table for this sample lists approximately 350,000 distinct CDR3 sequences; about a sixth of them were counted only once. Together, the top ten hold approximately 38% of the sample. This sample's treatment or condition label indicates: allogeneic hematopoietic cell transplantation with graft depleted of TCRalphabeta T cells and CD19 B cells.

The input for sequencing was PBMCs, mostly from graft donor cells, taken 360 days after TCRalphabeta/CD19-depleted stem cell transplant. These receptors came from a male patient under 10 years old who had a stem cell transplant for acute lymphoblastic leukemia, so the T cells may come from the graft donor.

This clonotype was observed at least ten times. V gene TRBV28 combines with J gene TRBJ1-1; no clear D gene. V lost 4 bases to trimming and J lost 5 bases, with 14 bases between them. Germline loops: CDR1 MDHEN, CDR2 SYDVKM. The CDR3 is 14 residues long. CDR3 in amino acids: CASSSGGVGTEAFF. CDR3 nucleotide sequence: TGTGCCAGCAGTTCCGGTGGGGTGGGTACTGAAGCTTTCTTT. The entire variable domain, with the rest obtained from reference TRBV28 and TRBJ1-1, is as follows: DVKVTQSSRYLVKRTGEKVFLECVQDMDHENMFWYRQDPGLGLRLIYFSYDVKMKEKGDIPEGYSVSREKKERFSLILESASTNQTSMYLCASSSGGVGTEAFFGQGTRLTVV.

This clonotype appeared many times. The V and J genes are TRBV10-3 and TRBJ2-1; no reliable D call. Germline loops: CDR1 ENHRY, CDR2 SYGVKD. The V end lost 4 bases, the J end lost 0 bases, and 10 bases lay between the germline ends. CDR3 length: 15 residues. This chain's CDR3 is CAISGRPHSYNEQFF. Written as DNA, the CDR3 is TGTGCCATCAGTGGGCGGCCGCACTCCTACAATGAGCAGTTCTTC.

This clonotype was recorded at least ten times. The J gene is TRBJ2-3, the V gene TRBV12-3 or TRBV12-4; the D gene is possibly TRBD2 (6 bases). Trimming stripped 3 bases from V and 1 base from J, with 11 bases between. The CDR3 contains 15 residues. For the CDR3, the DNA is TGTGCCAGCAGTTTGGAGGGTCTAGGCACAGATACGCAGTATTTT. Translating it yields CASSLEGLGTDTQYF.

This clonotype was counted ten times or more. The chain recombines TRBV20-1 with TRBJ1-6, with TRBD1 identical over 10 bases. CDR3 length equals 16 residues. Germline V lookup: CDR1 DFQATT, CDR2 SNEGSKA (reference sequence). Trimming removed 0 bases from V and 7 bases from J; junction bases left unmatched: 6. CDR3 nucleotide sequence: TGCAGTGCTAGAGATAGGGACAGGGGCGAGAATTCACCCCTCCACTTT. Translating it yields CSARDRDRGENSPLHF.

The chain has TRBV12-3 or TRBV12-4 and TRBJ2-2, with TRBD1 identical over 7 bases. This CDR3 is 18 amino acids long. V dropped 5 bases and J dropped 2; count of bases not matched to a gene: 14. The CDR3 sequence is CASSPSYRGSPNTGELFF. The CDR3 DNA follows: TGTGCCAGCAGTCCCTCGTACAGGGGATCCCCTAACACCGGGGAGCTGTTTTTT.

This clonotype was found a few times. The chain employs TRBV12-3 or TRBV12-4 and TRBJ1-1; TRBD1 matches at 7 bases. The V and J ends lost 3 bases and 4 bases, in that order; junction bases with no gene match: 11. The CDR3 loop spans 16 amino acids. The chain's CDR3 is CASSFTLRTGRTEAFF. The CDR3 DNA reads as TGTGCCAGCAGTTTCACCCTACGGACAGGCCGCACTGAAGCTTTCTTT.

The chain joins TRBV7-8 to TRBJ1-1, with 10 positions matching TRBD1. Germline V gene sequence: CDR1 SGHVS, CDR2 FQNEAQ. V gave up 5 bases and J gave up 0 bases; unmatched junction bases: 9. The length of the CDR3 is 17 residues. The CDR3 loop reads CASSARRGTGVNTEAFF. The CDR3 DNA reads as TGTGCCAGCAGCGCACGCCGCGGGACAGGGGTGAACACTGAAGCTTTCTTT. Based on the CDR3 plus reference TRBV7-8 and TRBJ1-1, the full variable domain is GAGVSQSPRYKVAKRGQDVALRCDPISGHVSLFWYQQALGQGPEFLTYFQNEAQLDKSGLPSDRFFAERPEGSVSTLKIQRTQQEDSAVYLCASSARRGTGVNTEAFFGQGTRLTVV.

This clonotype turned up a few times. The chain carries TRBV19 and TRBJ2-1; D is ambiguous. The V and J ends lost 5 bases and 1 base respectively, with 9 bases between them. The CDR3 has 14 residues. Germline V gives CDR1 LNHDA, CDR2 SQIVND (reference sequence). DNA for the CDR3: TGTGCCAGTAGTGCTACCCTATCCTACAATGAGCAGTTCTTC. As protein: CASSATLSYNEQFF.

This clonotype turned up a few times. One end of the junction does not line up with germline, which may come from a read error. V and J are TRBV9 and TRBJ2-6; TRBD2 might be the D (5 bases). Germline CDR1 is SGDLS and CDR2 is YYNGEE. The CDR3 contains 15 residues. The DNA of the CDR3 is TGTGCCAGCAGTGTAGGAGGAACTGGGGCCAACGTCCTGACTTTC. Translating it yields CASSVGGTGANVLTF.

This clonotype was seen a few times. The CDR3 region is CASSPLAGAAKNIQYF. The CDR3 DNA sequence: TGTGCCAGCAGTCCCTTAGCGGGAGCGGCCAAAAACATTCAGTACTTC. This chain links TRBV28 with TRBJ2-4; the match to TRBD2 covers 9 bases. Germline loops: CDR1 MDHEN, CDR2 SYDVKM. V shed 5 bases and J 1 base; nucleotides not matched to a gene: 6. The CDR3 covers 16 residues.

The chain links TRBV19 to TRBJ2-7; possibly TRBD1 for D (5 bases). Germline assignment: CDR1 LNHDA and CDR2 SQIVND (reference sequence). The CDR3 runs to 13 residues. V was clipped by 3 bases and J by 2 bases, with 8 bases between them. The CDR3 region is CASSMGPTYEQYF. Written as DNA, the CDR3 is TGTGCCAGTAGTATGGGGCCTACCTACGAGCAGTACTTC.

The V and J genes are TRBV20-1 and TRBJ2-3, with a weak D call TRBD2 (5 bases). This CDR3 spans 14 amino acids. Trimming pared 1 base from V and 6 bases from J, leaving 14 bases between. Germline V gene sequence: CDR1 DFQATT, CDR2 SNEGSKA (reference sequence). The CDR3 DNA reads as TGCAGTGCTAGAGGCCCCGACTATTCCGATACGCAGTATTTT. Translated: CSARGPDYSDTQYF.

This clonotype was seen repeatedly, ten times or more. V gene TRBV4-1 combines with J gene TRBJ1-5; no definite D call. CDR1 and CDR2 (germline): MGHRA, YSYEKL. V was pared by 4 bases and J by 0 bases, with 10 bases between. The CDR3 runs 15 residues. CDR3 nucleotides: TGCGCCAGCAGCCTCCAGGCAGATAGCAATCAGCCCCAGCATTTT. Its protein product is CASSLQADSNQPQHF.

This clonotype turned up a few times. The chain links TRBV4-1 to TRBJ1-2; D may be TRBD1 (5 bases). Germline V gene lookup returns CDR1 MGHRA and CDR2 YSYEKL. This CDR3 has 17 amino acids. The germline V and J ends were trimmed by 0 bases and 5 bases, with 19 bases remaining between them. The CDR3 loop reads CASSQDNRGVLGYGYTF. The CDR3 coding sequence is TGCGCCAGCAGCCAAGATAATAGGGGAGTATTGGGTTATGGCTACACCTTC.

This clonotype occurred a few times. The J gene is TRBJ2-1, the V gene TRBV5-6, with D perhaps matching TRBD2 (5 bases). Trimming pared 0 bases from V and 4 bases from J, leaving 11 bases between. Germline V gives CDR1 SGHDT, CDR2 YYEEEE. The CDR3 is made up of 15 amino acids. The CDR3 bases are TGTGCCAGCAGCTTGGGTTTCGGCGGGTACAATGAGCAGTTCTTC. As protein: CASSLGFGGYNEQFF. Full variable domain (rest looked up from reference TRBV5-6 and TRBJ2-1): DAGVTQSPTHLIKTRGQQVTLRCSPKSGHDTVSWYQQALGQGPQFIFQYYEEEERQRGNFPDRFSGHQFPNYSSELNVNALLLGDSALYLCASSLGFGGYNEQFFGPGTRLTVL.

This clonotype has more than one count but fewer than ten. V is TRBV7-9 and J is TRBJ2-5; TRBD2 aligns across 11 bases. Trimming cost V 4 bases and J 5 bases; bases outside gene matches: 6. The CDR3 is 15 residues long. The V gene's germline CDR1 is SEHNR and CDR2 FQNEAQ (reference sequence). The CDR3 sequence: CASSSGTSGWETQYF. CDR3 DNA sequence: TGTGCCAGCAGCTCCGGGACTAGCGGATGGGAGACCCAGTACTTC.

The chain couples TRBV9 to TRBJ2-5; 12 positions match TRBD2. This CDR3 comprises 17 residues. Losses at the gene ends were 3 bases for V and 5 bases for J; bases not matched to a gene: 11. Germline V gene data show CDR1 as SGDLS and CDR2 as YYNGEE. For the CDR3, the DNA is TGTGCCAGCAGCGCCGACCTAGCGGGAGGGCCCGGTGAGACCCAGTACTTC. Translated, it gives CASSADLAGGPGETQYF.

This clonotype showed up just a few times. The V gene is TRBV27, the J gene TRBJ2-7; D might be TRBD1 (6 bases). This CDR3 spans 13 amino acids. V lost 2 bases and J 6 bases, leaving 11 bases between the germline ends. Germline V gives CDR1 MNHEY, CDR2 SMNVEV (reference sequence). The CDR3 coding sequence is TGTGCCAGCAGTTTAATGACCAGGGGCGAGCAGTACTTC. Translated, it gives CASSLMTRGEQYF.

This clonotype was counted between two and nine times. No DNA is shown, since the ends of the CDR3 on it are uncertain; the CDR3 is the one TCRdb lists. The gene calls are TRBV29-1 and TRBJ2-1; TRBD2, the D gene given by the table, was not confirmed from the DNA. Germline loops: CDR1 SQVTM, CDR2 ANQGSEA. Counting both end residues, the CDR3 totals 13 amino acids. The CDR3 region is CSVGPGTSGSLFF.

This clonotype turned up a few times. The V gene is TRBV5-1, the J gene TRBJ2-7, with a possible D match to TRBD1 (7 bases). Germline V gene sequence: CDR1 SGHRS, CDR2 YFSETQ. The germline V and J ends were trimmed by 6 bases and 4 bases, with 17 bases remaining between them. The CDR3 runs 14 residues. The CDR3 DNA is TGCGCCAGCAAAGACGGAGGGGGCCTATACGAGCAGTACTTC. Translating gives CASKDGGGLYEQYF. Looking up the rest from reference TRBV5-1 and TRBJ2-7 gives the full variable domain: KAGVTQTPRYLIKTRGQQVTLSCSPISGHRSVSWYQQTPGQGLQFLFEYFSETQRNKGNFPGRFSGRQFSNSRSEMNVSTLELGDSALYLCASKDGGGLYEQYFGPGTRLTVT.

This clonotype appeared a few times. J is TRBJ2-1 and V is TRBV5-5; 9 bases align to TRBD2. The CDR3 has 15 residues. Germline assignment: CDR1 SGHKS and CDR2 YYEKEE (reference sequence). The V and J ends lost 4 bases and 5 bases, in that order; junction bases with no gene match: 7. The CDR3 here is CASSQSGRTHNEQFF. Here the CDR3 DNA reads TGTGCCAGCAGCCAGAGCGGGAGGACCCACAATGAGCAGTTCTTC.

The chain couples TRBV4-2 to TRBJ2-1, with no clear D. Germline V gene sequence: CDR1 LGHNA, CDR2 YNFKEQ. The CDR3 is 13 residues long. V gave up 0 bases and J gave up 9 bases, with 9 bases separating them. The CDR3 here is CASSQDASTEQFF. Written as DNA, the CDR3 is TGTGCCAGCAGCCAAGATGCCAGTACTGAGCAGTTCTTC.

The table lists this clonotype with many counts. The chain has TRBV7-2 and TRBJ1-2; 7 bases line up with TRBD1. Per the germline V gene, CDR1 is SGHTA and CDR2 is FQGNSA. The CDR3 is 15 amino acids. With 0 bases clipped from V and 5 bases from J, the junction kept 6 bases outside the gene matches. The CDR3 bases are TGTGCCAGCAGCTTAGCAGACAGGGCCACATATGGCTACACCTTC. It codes for CASSLADRATYGYTF.

This clonotype was counted only a few times. The CDR3: CASRSTGFTEAFF. CDR3 nucleotide sequence: TGTGCCAGCAGGTCGACAGGGTTCACTGAAGCTTTCTTT. The chain combines TRBV6-1 with TRBJ1-1, with 7 bases aligning to TRBD1. The V segment lost 6 bases and the J segment 4 bases; nucleotides outside the gene matches: 5. The CDR3 totals 13 residues. The V gene's germline CDR1 is MNHNS and CDR2 SASEGT.

V usage is TRBV11-1 and J usage is TRBJ2-1, with TRBD2 identical over 13 bases. The CDR3 spans 18 residues. Germline CDR1 reads SGHAT; CDR2 reads FQDESV (reference sequence). V shed 5 bases, J shed 5 bases, and the junction held 12 bases outside the gene matches. The CDR3 DNA reads TGTGCCAGCAGCCACGGGGGAGGGACTAGCGGGACCCACAATGAGCAGTTCTTC. This gives the protein CASSHGGGTSGTHNEQFF. Filled out from reference TRBV11-1 and TRBJ2-1, the complete variable domain reads EAEVAQSPRYKITEKSQAVAFWCDPISGHATLYWYRQILGQGPELLVQFQDESVVDDSQLPKDRFSAERLKGVDSTLKIQPAELGDSAMYLCASSHGGGTSGTHNEQFFGPGTRLTVL.

This sequence joins TRBV14 and TRBJ2-7; D not certain. The germline V gene has CDR1 SGHDN and CDR2 FVKESK. The CDR3 contains 14 residues. V gave up 2 bases and J gave up 6 bases, with 14 bases separating them. DNA for the CDR3: TGTGCCAGCAGCCAAACCGGGTTGTACGGCGAGCAGTACTTC. It specifies CASSQTGLYGEQYF.

This clonotype was counted many times. This chain uses TRBV5-1 with TRBJ2-1; TRBD1 matches 7 bases. Germline V gives CDR1 SGHRS, CDR2 YFSETQ. V was pared by 2 bases and J by 2 bases, with 10 bases of the junction left unmatched. CDR3 size: 17 residues. The CDR3 DNA reads TGCGCCAGCAGCTTCCGACCAACAGGGGTTCCCTACAATGAGCAGTTCTTC. Amino acid sequence: CASSFRPTGVPYNEQFF.

J is TRBJ1-1 and V is TRBV5-1; 7 nucleotides line up with TRBD1. CDR1 SGHRS and CDR2 YFSETQ come from the germline V gene. V lost 0 bases and J lost 4; bases outside the gene matches: 3. The CDR3 has 14 residues. The CDR3 DNA reads TGCGCCAGCAGCTTGGAAGGGGACAGCACTGAAGCTTTCTTT. Protein sequence: CASSLEGDSTEAFF.

This clonotype appeared many times. The rearrangement joins TRBV12-3 or TRBV12-4 to TRBJ2-3; TRBD1 aligns across 7 bases. The CDR3 loop spans 15 amino acids. V was pared by 3 bases and J by 5 bases, with 8 bases of the junction left unmatched. For the CDR3, the DNA is TGTGCCAGCAGTTTCCCCCGGACAGGCAGAGATACGCAGTATTTT. This translates into CASSFPRTGRDTQYF.

The gene calls are TRBV7-6 and TRBJ2-1, with D hard to call. The CDR3 is 13 amino acids. V gave up 3 bases and J gave up 6 bases, with 9 bases separating them. Germline CDR1 SGHVS, CDR2 FNYEAQ. The CDR3 region has the DNA TGTGCCAGCAGCTTGTGGCGGACCAATGAGCAGTTCTTC. It encodes CASSLWRTNEQFF.

V usage is TRBV11-2 and J usage is TRBJ2-7, with TRBD2 identical over 8 bases. V lost 2 bases and J lost 2; bases outside the gene matches: 5. Germline assignment: CDR1 SGHAT and CDR2 FQNNGV. The CDR3 totals 15 residues. CDR3 bases: TGTGCCAGCAGCTTATCGACTAGCGCAACCTACGAGCAGTACTTC. Translation gives CASSLSTSATYEQYF.